This T cell receptor (beta chain) was sequenced during a study of blood T cell repertoires in COVID-19. Study background: Sources were T cells, B-cell-depleted T cells, or PBMCs; the material itself was cDNA or gDNA.

V lost 5 bases to trimming and J lost 5 bases; unmatched junction nucleotides: 7. The CDR3 has 15 residues. The germline V gene has CDR1 MNHEY and CDR2 SVGAGI. In the authors' methods: Researchers report that nucleated cell counts were estimated from reference gene primer amplification. Measured with immunoSEQ multiplex PCR; TCRdb has only the in-frame clones, and not every one. From that table come the V and J calls and clone size; the DNA was used to work out D and trimming. The table records hundreds of thousands of clones, around 87% of them present only once. This clone turned up a few times. The chain recombines TRBV6-5 with TRBJ2-2, with 8 positions matching TRBD1. Source material: peripheral blood. The origin of this receptor is an older man with acute or convalescent COVID-19. CDR3 nucleotides: TGTGCCAGCAGTCCACAGGGGGTAGGGACCGGGGAGCTGTTTTTT. This codes for CASSPQGVGTGELFF.